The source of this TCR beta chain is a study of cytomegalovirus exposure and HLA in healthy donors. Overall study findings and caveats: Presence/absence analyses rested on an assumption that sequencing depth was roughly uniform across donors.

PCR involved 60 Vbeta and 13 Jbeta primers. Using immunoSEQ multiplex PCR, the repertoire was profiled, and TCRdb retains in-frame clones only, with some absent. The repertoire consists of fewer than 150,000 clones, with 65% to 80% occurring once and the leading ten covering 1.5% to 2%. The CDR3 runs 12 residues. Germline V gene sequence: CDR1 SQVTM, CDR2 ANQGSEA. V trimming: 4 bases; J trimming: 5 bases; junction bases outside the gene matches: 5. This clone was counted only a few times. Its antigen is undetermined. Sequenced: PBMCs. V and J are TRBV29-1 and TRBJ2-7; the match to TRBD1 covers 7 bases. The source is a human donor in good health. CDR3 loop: CSVVHRGHEQYF. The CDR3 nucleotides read TGCAGCGTTGTCCACAGGGGCCACGAGCAGTACTTC.